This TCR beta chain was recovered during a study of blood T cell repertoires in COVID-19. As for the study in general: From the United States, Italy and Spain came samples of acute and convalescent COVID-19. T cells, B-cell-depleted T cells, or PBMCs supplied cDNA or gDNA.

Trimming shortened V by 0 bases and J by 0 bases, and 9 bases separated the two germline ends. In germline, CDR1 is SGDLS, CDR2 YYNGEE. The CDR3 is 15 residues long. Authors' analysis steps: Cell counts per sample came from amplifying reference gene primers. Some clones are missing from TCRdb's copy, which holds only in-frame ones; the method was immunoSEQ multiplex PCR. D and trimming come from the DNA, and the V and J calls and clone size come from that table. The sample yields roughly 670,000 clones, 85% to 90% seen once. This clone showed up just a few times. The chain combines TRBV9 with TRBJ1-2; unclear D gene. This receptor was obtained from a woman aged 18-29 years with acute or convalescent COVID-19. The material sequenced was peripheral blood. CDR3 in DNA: TGTGCCAGCAGCGTAGGAGGCCTAGCTAACTATGGCTACACCTTC. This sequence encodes CASSVGGLANYGYTF.